The present T cell receptor beta chain was sequenced within a study of CD8 T cells in ankylosing spondylitis. Using its own MiXCR run on the 5' RACE reads, TCRdb lists one record per CDR3 protein. Among 270,000 or so distinct CDR3 sequences, over 15% were seen once, and the ten largest hold under 40%. The CDR3 is 13 amino acids. CDR1 is MGHDK, CDR2 SYGVNS, per germline. V lost 4 bases and J 7 bases, leaving 14 bases between the germline ends. This clonotype has a handful of counts. The gene calls are TRBV25-1 and TRBJ2-7, with D maybe TRBD2 (5 bases). The sample comprised blood, either unsorted or a sorted T cell fraction (not recorded which). This clonotype originated in a male donor with ankylosing spondylitis or in good health (not recorded which). The CDR3: CASSVGRSGEQYF. DNA for the CDR3: TGTGCCAGCAGTGTCGGTCGCTCGGGGGAGCAGTACTTC.